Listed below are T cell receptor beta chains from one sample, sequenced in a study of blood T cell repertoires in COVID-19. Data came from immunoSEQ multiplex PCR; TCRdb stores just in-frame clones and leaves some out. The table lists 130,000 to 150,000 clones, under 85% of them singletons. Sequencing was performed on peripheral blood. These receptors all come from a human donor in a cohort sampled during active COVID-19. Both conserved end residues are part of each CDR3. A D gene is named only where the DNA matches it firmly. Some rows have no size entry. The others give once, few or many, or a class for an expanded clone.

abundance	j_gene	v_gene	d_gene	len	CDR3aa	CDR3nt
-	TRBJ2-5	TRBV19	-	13	CASAPPYGETQYF	TGTGCCAGTGCCCCACCCTATGGAGAGACCCAGTACTTC
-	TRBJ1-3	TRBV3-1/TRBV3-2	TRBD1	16	CASSPWTGLTGNTIYF	TGTGCCAGCAGCCCCTGGACAGGACTTACTGGAAACACCATATATTTT
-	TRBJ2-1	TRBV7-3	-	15	CASSLGSRAYNEQFF	TGTGCCAGCAGCTTAGGTTCCAGGGCCTACAATGAGCAGTTCTTC
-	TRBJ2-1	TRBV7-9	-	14	CASSNEGGTNEQFF	TGTGCCAGCAGCAACGAGGGAGGAACCAATGAGCAGTTCTTC
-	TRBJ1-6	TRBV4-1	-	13	CASSQDLNSPLHF	TGCGCCAGCAGCCAAGATCTTAATTCACCCCTCCACTTT
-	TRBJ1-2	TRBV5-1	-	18	CASSLRGKRASGDYGYTF	TGCGCCAGCAGCTTGAGGGGGAAAAGGGCGTCAGGAGATTATGGCTACACCTTC
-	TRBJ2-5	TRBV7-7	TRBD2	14	CASSRGGAQETQYF	TGTGCTAGCAGTCGGGGGGGGGCTCAAGAGACCCAGTACTTC
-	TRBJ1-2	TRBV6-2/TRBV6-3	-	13	CASSSTGYYGYTF	TGTGCCAGCAGCTCTACAGGATACTATGGCTACACCTTC
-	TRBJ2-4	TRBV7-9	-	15	CASSLGALAKNIQYF	TGTGCCAGCAGCTTAGGAGCTTTAGCCAAAAACATTCAGTACTTC
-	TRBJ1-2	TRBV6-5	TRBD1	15	CASREGGRGRVGYTF	TGTGCCAGCAGGGAGGGAGGCAGGGGGCGGGTGGGCTACACCTTC
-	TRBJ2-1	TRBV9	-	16	CASSVGVRATYNEQFF	TGTGCCAGCAGCGTAGGGGTCAGGGCCACATACAATGAGCAGTTCTTC
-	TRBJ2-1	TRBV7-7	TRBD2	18	CASSRAVPGRRGDNEQFF	TGTGCTAGCAGTCGCGCGGTACCGGGAAGACGGGGGGACAATGAGCAGTTCTTC
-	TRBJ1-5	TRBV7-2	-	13	CASSSQGDQPQHF	TGTGCCAGCAGCTCACAGGGTGATCAGCCCCAGCATTTT
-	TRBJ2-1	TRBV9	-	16	CASSGRRQESYNEQFF	TGTGCCAGCAGCGGGAGGAGGCAGGAGTCCTACAATGAGCAGTTCTTC
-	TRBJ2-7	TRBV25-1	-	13	CASSDRGVREQYF	TGTGCCAGCAGTGACAGGGGGGTGAGGGAGCAGTACTTC
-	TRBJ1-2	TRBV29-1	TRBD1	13	CSVMTGSPYGYTF	TGCAGCGTAATGACAGGGAGCCCTTATGGCTACACCTTC
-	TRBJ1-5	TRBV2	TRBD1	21	CASSEALFGYPGQGPNQPQHF	TGTGCCAGCAGTGAAGCTCTGTTCGGGTACCCGGGACAGGGACCCAATCAGCCCCAGCATTTT
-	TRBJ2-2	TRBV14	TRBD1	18	CASSRERTGGTNTGELFF	TGTGCCAGCAGCCGGGAACGGACAGGGGGGACTAACACCGGGGAGCTGTTTTTT
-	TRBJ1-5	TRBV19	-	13	CASSIESNQPQHF	TGTGCCAGTAGTATAGAGTCAAATCAGCCCCAGCATTTT
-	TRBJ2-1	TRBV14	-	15	CASSQGNSAPHEQFF	TGTGCCAGCAGCCAAGGTAATAGCGCTCCCCATGAGCAGTTCTTC
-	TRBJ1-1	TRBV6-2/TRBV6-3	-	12	CASSYTLNEAFF	TGTGCCAGCAGTTACACCCTAAATGAAGCTTTCTTT
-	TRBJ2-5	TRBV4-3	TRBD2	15	CASSQERGGQETQYF	TGCGCCAGCAGCCAAGAGCGGGGGGGCCAAGAGACCCAGTACTTC
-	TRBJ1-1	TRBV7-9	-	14	CASSLTVMNTEAFF	TGTGCCAGCAGCCTGACTGTTATGAACACTGAAGCTTTCTTT
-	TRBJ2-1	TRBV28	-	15	CASSLGGTKNNEQFF	TGTGCCAGCAGTTTAGGGGGGACCAAAAACAATGAGCAGTTCTTC
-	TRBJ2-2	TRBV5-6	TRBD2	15	CASSLGVAGSGELFF	TGTGCCAGCAGCTTAGGGGTAGCGGGGTCCGGGGAGCTGTTTTTT
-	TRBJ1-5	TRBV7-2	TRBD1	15	CASSLATGRNQPQHF	TGTGCCAGCAGCTTAGCGACAGGGCGCAATCAGCCCCAGCATTTT
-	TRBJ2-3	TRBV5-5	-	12	CASSLVSHTQYF	TGTGCCAGCAGCTTGGTGTCTCATACGCAGTATTTT
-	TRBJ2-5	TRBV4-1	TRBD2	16	CASSLSRRGGTETQYF	TGCGCCAGCAGCCTAAGTAGACGCGGGGGGACCGAGACCCAGTACTTC
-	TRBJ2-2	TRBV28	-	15	CASSDAGQLLGELFF	TGTGCCAGCAGTGACGCGGGACAGCTTCTCGGGGAGCTGTTTTTT
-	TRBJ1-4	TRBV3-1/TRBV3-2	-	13	CASSQIAQGKLFF	TGTGCCAGCAGCCAAATAGCCCAAGGAAAACTGTTTTTT
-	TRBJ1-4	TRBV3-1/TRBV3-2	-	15	CASSHLVVTNEKLFF	TGTGCCAGCAGCCACCTGGTAGTAACTAATGAAAAACTGTTTTTT
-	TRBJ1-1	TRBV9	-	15	CASSPRWGGGTEAFF	TGTGCCAGCAGCCCTCGATGGGGGGGTGGGACTGAAGCTTTCTTT
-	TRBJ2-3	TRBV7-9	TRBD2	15	CASSLAGGSTDTQYF	TGTGCCAGCAGTCTAGCGGGGGGTAGCACAGATACGCAGTATTTT
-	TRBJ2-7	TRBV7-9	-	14	CASSLPDKGYEQYF	TGTGCCAGCAGCTTACCGGACAAGGGGTACGAGCAGTACTTC
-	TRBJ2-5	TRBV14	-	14	CASSPIDLDETQYF	TGTGCCAGCAGCCCTATAGACCTAGATGAGACCCAGTACTTC
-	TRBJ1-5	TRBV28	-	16	CASSLIRGSSNQPQHF	TGTGCCAGCAGTCTTATAAGAGGGAGTAGCAATCAGCCCCAGCATTTT
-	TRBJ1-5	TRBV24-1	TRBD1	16	CATSGWGQGANQPQHF	TGTGCCACCAGTGGCTGGGGACAGGGGGCGAATCAGCCCCAGCATTTT
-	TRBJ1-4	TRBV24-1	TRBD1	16	CATSDFSQGAEGRLFF	TGTGCCACCAGTGATTTTTCCCAGGGGGCAGAGGGCAGACTGTTTTTT
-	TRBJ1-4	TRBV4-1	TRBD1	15	CASSKSPTGGEKLFF	TGCGCCAGCAGCAAATCCCCGACAGGGGGTGAAAAACTGTTTTTT
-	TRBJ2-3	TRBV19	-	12	CASRSSTDTQYF	TGTGCCAGTCGGTCTAGCACAGATACGCAGTATTTT
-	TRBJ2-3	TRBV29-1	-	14	CSVEGELAPDTQYF	TGCAGCGTTGAAGGCGAACTAGCTCCAGATACGCAGTATTTT
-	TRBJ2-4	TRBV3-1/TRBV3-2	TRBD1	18	CASSQALRDRGPKNIQYF	TGTGCCAGCAGCCAAGCCCTCCGGGACAGGGGTCCCAAAAACATTCAGTACTTC
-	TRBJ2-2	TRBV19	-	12	CASSATAGELFF	TGTGCCAGTAGTGCGACAGCCGGGGAGCTGTTTTTT
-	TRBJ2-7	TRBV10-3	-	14	CAISGGGNSHEQYF	TGTGCCATCAGTGGGGGGGGCAATAGCCACGAGCAGTACTTC
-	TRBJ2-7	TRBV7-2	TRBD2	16	CASSPTSSGISYEQYF	TGTGCCAGCAGCCCCACCTCTAGCGGGATCTCCTACGAGCAGTACTTC
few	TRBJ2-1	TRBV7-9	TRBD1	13	CASSRTGGDEQFF	TGTGCCAGCAGCCGGACAGGGGGCGATGAGCAGTTCTTC
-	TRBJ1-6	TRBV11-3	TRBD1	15	CASSLTGGINSPLHF	TGTGCCAGCAGCTTAACAGGGGGCATCAATTCACCCCTCCACTTT
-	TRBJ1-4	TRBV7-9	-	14	CASSLSGPNEKLFF	TGTGCCAGCAGCTTAAGCGGCCCTAATGAAAAACTGTTTTTT
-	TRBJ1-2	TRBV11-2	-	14	CASSLEGLLTGYTF	TGTGCCAGCAGCTTAGAGGGACTTCTTACGGGCTACACCTTC
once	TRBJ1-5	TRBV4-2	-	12	CAADSVGQPQHF	TGTGCCGCGGACTCGGTCGGTCAGCCCCAGCATTTT
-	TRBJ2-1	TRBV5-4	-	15	CASSPRQATYNEQFF	TGTGCCAGCAGCCCCCGACAGGCTACCTACAATGAGCAGTTCTTC
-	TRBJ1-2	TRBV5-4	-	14	CASRSKGDIYGYTF	TGTGCCAGCCGATCCAAGGGGGATATCTATGGCTACACCTTC
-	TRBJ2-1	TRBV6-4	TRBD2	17	CASSESLRGGFYNEQFF	TGTGCCAGCAGTGAAAGTCTCCGGGGGGGATTTTACAATGAGCAGTTCTTC
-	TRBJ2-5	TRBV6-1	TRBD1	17	CASSEVTGARRQETQYF	TGTGCCAGCAGTGAAGTTACAGGGGCTAGGCGGCAAGAGACCCAGTACTTC